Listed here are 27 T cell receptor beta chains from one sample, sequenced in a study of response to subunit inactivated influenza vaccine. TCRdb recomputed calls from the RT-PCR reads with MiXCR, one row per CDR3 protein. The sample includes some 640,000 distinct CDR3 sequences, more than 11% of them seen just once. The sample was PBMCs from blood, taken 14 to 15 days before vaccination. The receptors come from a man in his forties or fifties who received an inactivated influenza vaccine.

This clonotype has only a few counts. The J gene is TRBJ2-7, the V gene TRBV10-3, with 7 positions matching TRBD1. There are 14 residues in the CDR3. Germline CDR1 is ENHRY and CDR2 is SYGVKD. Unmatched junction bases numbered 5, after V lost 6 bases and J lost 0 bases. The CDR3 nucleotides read TGTGCCATCAGCGGAAGGGACAGCTCCTACGAGCAGTACTTC. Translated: CAISGRDSSYEQYF.

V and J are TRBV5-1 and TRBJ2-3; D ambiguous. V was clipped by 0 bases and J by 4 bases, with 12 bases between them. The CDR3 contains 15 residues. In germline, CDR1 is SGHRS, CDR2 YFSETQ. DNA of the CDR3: TGCGCCAGCAGCTTGGATGGCTCAAGCGCAGATACGCAGTATTTT. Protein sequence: CASSLDGSSADTQYF. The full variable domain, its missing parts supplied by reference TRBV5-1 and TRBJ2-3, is KAGVTQTPRYLIKTRGQQVTLSCSPISGHRSVSWYQQTPGQGLQFLFEYFSETQRNKGNFPGRFSGRQFSNSRSEMNVSTLELGDSALYLCASSLDGSSADTQYFGPGTRLTVL.

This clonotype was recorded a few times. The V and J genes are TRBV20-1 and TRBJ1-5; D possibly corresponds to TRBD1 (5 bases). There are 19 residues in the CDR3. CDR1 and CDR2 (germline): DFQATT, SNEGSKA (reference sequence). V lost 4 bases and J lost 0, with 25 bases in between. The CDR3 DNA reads TGCAGTGCTAAAAACCGGGACGGAATCGCCCCCTATAGCAATCAGCCCCAGCATTTT. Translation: CSAKNRDGIAPYSNQPQHF.

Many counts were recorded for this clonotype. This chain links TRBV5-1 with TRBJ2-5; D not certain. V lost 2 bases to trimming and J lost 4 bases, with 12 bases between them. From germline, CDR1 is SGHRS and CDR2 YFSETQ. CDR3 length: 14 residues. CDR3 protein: CASSLGRSGETQYF. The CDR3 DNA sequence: TGCGCCAGCAGCTTAGGCCGGAGTGGAGAGACCCAGTACTTC.

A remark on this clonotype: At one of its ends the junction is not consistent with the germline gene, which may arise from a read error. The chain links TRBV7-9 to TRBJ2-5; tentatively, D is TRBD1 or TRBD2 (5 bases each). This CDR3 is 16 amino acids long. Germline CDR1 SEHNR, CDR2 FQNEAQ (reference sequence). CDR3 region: CASSLRGAVGREIQYF. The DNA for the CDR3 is TGTGCCAGCAGCTTAAGGGGCGCAGTGGGGAGAGAGATCCAGTACTTC.

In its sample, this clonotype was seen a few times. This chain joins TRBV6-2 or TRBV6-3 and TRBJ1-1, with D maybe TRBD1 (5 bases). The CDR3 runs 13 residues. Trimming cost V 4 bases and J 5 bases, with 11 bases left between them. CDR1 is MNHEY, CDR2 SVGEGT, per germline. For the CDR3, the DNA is TGTGCCAGCAGTTGGGAAGGGGCGACTGAAGCTTTCTTT. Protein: CASSWEGATEAFF.

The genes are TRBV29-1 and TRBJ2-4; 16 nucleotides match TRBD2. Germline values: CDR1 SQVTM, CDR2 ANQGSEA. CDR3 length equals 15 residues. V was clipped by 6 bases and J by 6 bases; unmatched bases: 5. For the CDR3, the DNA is TGCAGCGTCGGTGGGACTAGCGGGAGGGGAAACATTCAGTACTTC. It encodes CSVGGTSGRGNIQYF.

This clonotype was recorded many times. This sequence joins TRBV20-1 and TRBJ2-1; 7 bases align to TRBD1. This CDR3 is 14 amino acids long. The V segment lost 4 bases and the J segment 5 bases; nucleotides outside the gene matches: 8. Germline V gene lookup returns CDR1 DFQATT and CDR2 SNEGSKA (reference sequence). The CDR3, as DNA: TGCAGTGCTATGGGACAGAGTGGCCACAATGAGCAGTTCTTC. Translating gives CSAMGQSGHNEQFF.

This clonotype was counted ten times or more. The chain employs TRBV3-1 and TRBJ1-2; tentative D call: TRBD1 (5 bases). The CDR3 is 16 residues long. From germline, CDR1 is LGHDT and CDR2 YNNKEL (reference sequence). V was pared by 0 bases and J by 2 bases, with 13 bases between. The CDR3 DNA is TGTGCCAGCAGCCAAGACCCCGGGACGGAAAACTATGGCTACACCTTC. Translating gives CASSQDPGTENYGYTF. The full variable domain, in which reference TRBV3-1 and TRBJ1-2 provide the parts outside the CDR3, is DTAVSQTPKYLVTQMGNDKSIKCEQNLGHDTMYWYKQDSKKFLKIMFSYNNKELIINETVPNRFSPKSPDKAHLNLHINSLELGDSAVYFCASSQDPGTENYGYTFGSGTRLTVV.

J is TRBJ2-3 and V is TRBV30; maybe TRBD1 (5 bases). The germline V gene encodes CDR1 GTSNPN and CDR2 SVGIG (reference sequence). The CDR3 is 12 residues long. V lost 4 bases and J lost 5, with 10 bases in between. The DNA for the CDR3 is TGTGCCTGGATCCCTCAGGGAGATACGCAGTATTTT. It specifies CAWIPQGDTQYF.

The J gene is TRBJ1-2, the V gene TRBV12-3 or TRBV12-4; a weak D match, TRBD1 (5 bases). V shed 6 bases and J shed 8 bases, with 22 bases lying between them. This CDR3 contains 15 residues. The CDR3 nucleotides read TGTGCCAGCAGGTCCACCACCGGGGCCAAGAGAGGCTACACCTTC. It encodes CASRSTTGAKRGYTF.

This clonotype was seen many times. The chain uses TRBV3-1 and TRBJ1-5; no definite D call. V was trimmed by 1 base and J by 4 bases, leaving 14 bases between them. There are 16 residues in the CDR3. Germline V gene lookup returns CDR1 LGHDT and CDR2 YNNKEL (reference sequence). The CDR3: CASSQGGRARNQPQHF. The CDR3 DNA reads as TGTGCCAGCAGCCAAGGAGGCAGAGCAAGGAATCAGCCCCAGCATTTT.

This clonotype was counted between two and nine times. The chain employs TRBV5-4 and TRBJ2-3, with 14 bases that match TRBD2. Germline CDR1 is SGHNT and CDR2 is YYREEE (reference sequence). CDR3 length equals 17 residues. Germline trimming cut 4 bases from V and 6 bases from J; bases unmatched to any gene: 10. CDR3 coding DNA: TGTGCCAGCAGCCAGACTAGCGGGGGGGCCGGGTTGGATACGCAGTATTTT. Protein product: CASSQTSGGAGLDTQYF.

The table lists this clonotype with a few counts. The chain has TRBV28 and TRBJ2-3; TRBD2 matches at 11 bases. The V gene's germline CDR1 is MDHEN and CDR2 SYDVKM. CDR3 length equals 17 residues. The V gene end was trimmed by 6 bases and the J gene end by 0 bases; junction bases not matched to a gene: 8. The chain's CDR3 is CASSQIAGGRSTDTQYF. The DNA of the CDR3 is TGTGCCAGCAGCCAAATAGCGGGAGGGCGGAGCACAGATACGCAGTATTTT.

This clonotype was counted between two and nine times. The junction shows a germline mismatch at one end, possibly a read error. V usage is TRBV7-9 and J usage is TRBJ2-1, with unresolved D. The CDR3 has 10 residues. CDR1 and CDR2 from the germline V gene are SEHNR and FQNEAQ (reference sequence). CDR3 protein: CASSQQAPIF. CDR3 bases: TGTGCCAGCAGCCAGCAGGCCCCCATATTC.

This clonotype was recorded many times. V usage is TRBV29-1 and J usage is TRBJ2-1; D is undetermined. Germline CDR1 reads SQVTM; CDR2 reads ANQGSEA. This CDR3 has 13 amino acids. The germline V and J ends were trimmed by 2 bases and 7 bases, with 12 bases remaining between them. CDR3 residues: CSVERLVGNEQFF. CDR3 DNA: TGCAGCGTTGAAAGGCTAGTCGGGAATGAGCAGTTCTTC.

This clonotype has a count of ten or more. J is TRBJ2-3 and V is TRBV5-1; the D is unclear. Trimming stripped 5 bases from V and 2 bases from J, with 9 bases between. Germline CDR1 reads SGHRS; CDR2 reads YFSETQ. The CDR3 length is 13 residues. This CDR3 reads CASRDLYTDTQYF. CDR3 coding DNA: TGCGCCAGCAGGGACCTTTACACAGATACGCAGTATTTT.

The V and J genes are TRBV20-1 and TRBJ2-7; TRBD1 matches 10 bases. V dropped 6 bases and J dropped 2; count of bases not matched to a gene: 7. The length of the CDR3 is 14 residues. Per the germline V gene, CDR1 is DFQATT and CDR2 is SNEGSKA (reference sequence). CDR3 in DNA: TGCAGTGCCCGACCAGGACAGGGGGCCTACGAGCAGTACTTC. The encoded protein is CSARPGQGAYEQYF.

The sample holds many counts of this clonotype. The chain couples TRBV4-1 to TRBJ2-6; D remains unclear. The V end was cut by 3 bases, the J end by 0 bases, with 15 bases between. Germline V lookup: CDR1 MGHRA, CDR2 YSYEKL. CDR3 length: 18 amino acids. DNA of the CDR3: TGCGCCAGCAGCCACACAAGACCGGCCATCTCTGGGGCCAACGTCCTGACTTTC. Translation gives CASSHTRPAISGANVLTF.

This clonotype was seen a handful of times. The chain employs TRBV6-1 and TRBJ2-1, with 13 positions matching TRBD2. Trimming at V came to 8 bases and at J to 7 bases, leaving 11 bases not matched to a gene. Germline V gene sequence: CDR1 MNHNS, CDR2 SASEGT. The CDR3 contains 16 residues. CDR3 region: CASVGLRTSGSNEQFF. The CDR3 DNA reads TGTGCCAGCGTGGGACTTAGGACTAGCGGGAGTAATGAGCAGTTCTTC.

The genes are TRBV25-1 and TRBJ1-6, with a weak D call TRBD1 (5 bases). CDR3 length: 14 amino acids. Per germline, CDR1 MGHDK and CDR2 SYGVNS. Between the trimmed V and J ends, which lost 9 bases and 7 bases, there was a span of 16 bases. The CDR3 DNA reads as TGTGCCAGTCGTGGGGCAGCCGGCAATTCACCCCTCCACTTT. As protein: CASRGAAGNSPLHF.

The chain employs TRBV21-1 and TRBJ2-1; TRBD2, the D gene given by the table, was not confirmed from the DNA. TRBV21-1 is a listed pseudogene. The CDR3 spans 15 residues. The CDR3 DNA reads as TGTGCCAGCAGCGACACTAGCGGGGGGGGCGGTGAGCAGTTCTTC. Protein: CASSDTSGGGGEQFF.

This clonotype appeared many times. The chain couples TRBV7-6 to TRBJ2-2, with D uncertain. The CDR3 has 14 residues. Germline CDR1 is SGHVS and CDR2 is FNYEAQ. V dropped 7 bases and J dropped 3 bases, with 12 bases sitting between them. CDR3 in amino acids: CASTPWADTGELFF. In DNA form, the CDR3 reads TGTGCCAGCACCCCTTGGGCGGACACCGGGGAGCTGTTTTTT. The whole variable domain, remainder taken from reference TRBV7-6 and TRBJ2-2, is GAGVSQSPRYKVTKRGQDVALRCDPISGHVSLYWYRQALGQGPEFLTYFNYEAQQDKSGLPNDRFSAERPEGSISTLTIQRTEQRDSAMYRCASTPWADTGELFFGEGSRLTVL.

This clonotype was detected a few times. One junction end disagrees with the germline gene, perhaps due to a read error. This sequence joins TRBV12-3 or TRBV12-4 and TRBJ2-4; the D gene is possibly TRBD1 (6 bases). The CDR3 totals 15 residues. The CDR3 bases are TGTGCCAGCAGTCTCCACAGGGTGGCCAGAAACATTCAGTACTTC. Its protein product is CASSLHRVARNIQYF.

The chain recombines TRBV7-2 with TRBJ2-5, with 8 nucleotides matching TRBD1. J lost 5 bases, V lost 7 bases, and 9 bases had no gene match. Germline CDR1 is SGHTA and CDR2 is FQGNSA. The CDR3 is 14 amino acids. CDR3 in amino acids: CASTLDRAVETQYF. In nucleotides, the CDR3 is TGTGCCAGCACCTTGGACAGGGCTGTGGAGACCCAGTACTTC.

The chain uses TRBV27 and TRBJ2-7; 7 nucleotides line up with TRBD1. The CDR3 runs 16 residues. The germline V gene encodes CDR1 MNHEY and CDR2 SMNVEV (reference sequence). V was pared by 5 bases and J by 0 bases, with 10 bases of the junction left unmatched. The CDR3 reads CASSRGLTGASYEQYF. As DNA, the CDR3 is TGTGCCAGCAGTAGGGGGCTAACAGGGGCCTCCTACGAGCAGTACTTC.

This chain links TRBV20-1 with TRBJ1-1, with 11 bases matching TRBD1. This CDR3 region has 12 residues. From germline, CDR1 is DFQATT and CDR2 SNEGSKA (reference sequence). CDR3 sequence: CRADRGQTEAFF. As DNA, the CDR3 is TGCAGGGCGGACAGGGGGCAAACTGAAGCTTTCTTT.